The clone carrying this T cell receptor beta chain has a handful of counts. These data are taken from a study of shared clonotypes between healthy human individuals. Measured with immunoSEQ multiplex PCR; TCRdb has only the in-frame clones, and not every one. The sample lists about 490,000 clones, around 73% occurring once. Germline assignment: CDR1 MDHEN and CDR2 SYDVKM. This CDR3 region has 16 residues. The V and J ends lost 4 bases and 5 bases respectively, with 20 bases between them. This receptor was obtained from a woman between 35 and 50 years old in good health. Some clones in this sample may be carry-over from other donors' samples. The chain uses TRBV28 and TRBJ1-2; a weak D match, TRBD1 (6 bases). Sample: PBMCs. CDR3 nucleotides: TGTGCCAGCAGTTGGACCTTGGGGGCGCGGTGGTATGGCTACACCTTC. It codes for CASSWTLGARWYGYTF.